The present TCR beta chain was sequenced within a study of T cells in Graves' hyperthyroidism and ophthalmopathy. Graves' hyperthyroidism without ophthalmopathy progression within 18 months was termed stable. Participants, patients aged 18 to 65, had newly diagnosed hyperthyroidism with a duration under 2 months. Criteria for exclusion of patients were uncontrolled infection, other autoimmune disease, pregnancy or lactation. Per the germline V gene, CDR1 is LNHDA and CDR2 is SQIVND (reference sequence). CDR3 size: 16 residues. Between the trimmed V and J ends, which lost 7 bases and 0 bases, there was a span of 13 bases. Amplified regions were TCR beta CDR3 sequences from RNA transcripts. TCR CDR3 regions were first amplified by RT-PCR with HTBI primers. TCRdb reanalysed the multiplex PCR reads using MiXCR and keeps one entry per CDR3 protein. This repertoire shows hundreds of thousands of distinct CDR3 sequences, about 45% found once; its top ten account for approximately 8.2%.

There are a few counts of this clonotype. The chain combines TRBV19 with TRBJ2-6; no reliable D call. The receptor comes from a woman younger than 35 with Graves' hyperthyroidism. The sample comprised peripheral blood or thyroid tissue (not recorded which). This CDR3 is CASITDTSSGANVLTF. The CDR3 DNA is TGTGCCAGTATCACCGACACCAGCTCTGGGGCCAACGTCCTGACTTTC. Based on the CDR3 plus reference TRBV19 and TRBJ2-6, the full variable domain is DGGITQSPKYLFRKEGQNVTLSCEQNLNHDAMYWYRQDPGQGLRLIYYSQIVNDFQKGDIAEGYSVSREKKESFPLTVTSAQKNPTAFYLCASITDTSSGANVLTFGAGSRLTVL.